The 29 T cell receptor beta chains reported below all come from one sample, sequenced in a study of OX40 agonist ivuxolimab in advanced cancers. Sequencing was performed with immunoSEQ multiplex PCR; in TCRdb, only in-frame clones are kept and a portion is missing. The sample yields 70,000 to 95,000 clones, 90% to 95% seen once. Sample: CD4+ or CD8+ T cells sorted from blood, taken in a trial of the OX40 agonist ivuxolimab. The receptors come from an adult with an advanced solid tumor such as melanoma, head and neck, liver or kidney cancer.

The CDR3 bases are TGTGCCAGCAGCCCCCAAGCGCAGTATTTT. Translating it yields CASSPQAQYF. V is TRBV11-2 and J is TRBJ2-3; D remains unclear. Deletions cut 5 bases from V and 10 bases from J, with 7 bases between. Germline values: CDR1 SGHAT, CDR2 FQNNGV. The CDR3 consists of 10 residues.

V and J are TRBV7-9 and TRBJ2-2; tentatively, D is TRBD1 (6 bases). V was shortened by 2 bases and J by 1 base, with 8 bases between the two germline ends. The germline V gene has CDR1 SEHNR and CDR2 FQNEAQ (reference sequence). This CDR3 is 15 amino acids long. The CDR3 nucleotides read TGTGCCAGCAGCTTAAACAGGGTGAACACCGGGGAGCTGTTTTTT. Translating gives CASSLNRVNTGELFF.

The chain links TRBV28 to TRBJ2-7; tentative D call: TRBD2 (6 bases). The CDR3 spans 14 residues. V dropped 8 bases and J dropped 0 bases, with 14 bases sitting between them. The germline V gene has CDR1 MDHEN and CDR2 SYDVKM. The CDR3 here is CASGEVGGSYEQYF. CDR3 DNA: TGTGCCAGCGGGGAGGTCGGCGGCTCCTACGAGCAGTACTTC.

The chain uses TRBV4-1 and TRBJ2-3; no reliable D call. This CDR3 region has 14 residues. Germline CDR1 reads MGHRA; CDR2 reads YSYEKL. V was trimmed by 1 base and J by 1 base, leaving 6 bases between them. This chain's CDR3 is CASSQASGTDTQYF. CDR3 sequence (DNA): TGCGCCAGCAGCCAAGCTAGTGGCACAGATACGCAGTATTTT.

This chain joins TRBV19 and TRBJ1-5, with D possibly matching TRBD1 (5 bases). Deletions cut 5 bases from V and 4 bases from J, with 12 bases between. This CDR3 comprises 14 residues. Germline V lookup: CDR1 LNHDA, CDR2 SQIVND (reference sequence). CDR3 loop: CASSWGGSNQPQHF. In DNA form, the CDR3 reads TGTGCCAGTAGTTGGGGGGGGAGTAATCAGCCCCAGCATTTT.

The V gene is TRBV5-6, the J gene TRBJ2-7; D uncertain. This CDR3 region has 14 residues. Trimming left V 3 bases short and J 3 bases short, with 13 bases between. From germline, CDR1 is SGHDT and CDR2 YYEEEE. The CDR3 is CASSSFDIIYEQYF. The CDR3 DNA reads TGTGCCAGCAGCTCTTTCGACATCATCTACGAGCAGTACTTC.

This rearrangement joins TRBV14 to TRBJ2-1; D perhaps matches TRBD1 (5 bases). The CDR3 sequence is 14 residues long. V lost 0 bases to trimming and J lost 9 bases, with 12 bases between them. Germline loops: CDR1 SGHDN, CDR2 FVKESK. CDR3 amino acids: CASSQEGVRIEQFF. CDR3 DNA sequence: TGTGCCAGCAGCCAAGAAGGGGTGCGGATTGAGCAGTTCTTC.

This chain links TRBV27 with TRBJ1-4; a weak D match, TRBD1 (6 bases). Germline loops: CDR1 MNHEY, CDR2 SMNVEV (reference sequence). Trimming removed 6 bases at V and 3 bases at J, with 11 bases between. This CDR3 has 14 amino acids. The CDR3 coding sequence is TGTGCCAGCAGGCCCAGGGGTCCTAATGAAAAACTGTTTTTT. As protein: CASRPRGPNEKLFF.

This rearrangement joins TRBV2 to TRBJ1-2, with 7 bases that match TRBD1. Germline V gene data show CDR1 as SNHLY and CDR2 as FYNNEI. Trimming cost V 0 bases and J 5 bases; bases outside gene matches: 15. The CDR3 length is 18 residues. The CDR3: CASSEAVGQDPYIYGYTF. Written as DNA, the CDR3 is TGTGCCAGCAGTGAAGCGGTAGGACAGGATCCCTACATATATGGCTACACCTTC.

The count of this clone is one. This CDR3 is CASSPWGVVEKLFF. For the CDR3, the DNA is TGTGCCAGCAGTCCCTGGGGGGTGGTAGAAAAACTGTTTTTT. The chain combines TRBV27 with TRBJ1-4, with a weak D call TRBD1 (5 bases). V shed 5 bases and J shed 8 bases, with 15 bases lying between them. Germline CDR1 is MNHEY and CDR2 is SMNVEV (reference sequence). This CDR3 contains 14 residues.

The chain carries TRBV6-6 and TRBJ2-1; D remains unclear. Per germline, CDR1 MNHNY and CDR2 SVGAGI (reference sequence). The CDR3 spans 12 residues. Trimming took off 5 bases at V and 7 bases at J, with 9 bases between the two ends. The CDR3 protein is CASSPLTNEQFF. The DNA for the CDR3 is TGTGCCAGCAGTCCCCTGACGAATGAGCAGTTCTTC.

In DNA form, the CDR3 reads TGTGCCAGCAGCCCCCAGCGGGAGTACAATGAGCAGTTCTTC. Its protein product is CASSPQREYNEQFF. The chain employs TRBV4-2 and TRBJ2-1, with TRBD2 matching over 8 bases. Germline values: CDR1 LGHNA, CDR2 YNFKEQ. The CDR3 is 14 amino acids. The V and J ends lost 4 bases and 4 bases, in that order; junction bases with no gene match: 3.

The chain carries TRBV28 and TRBJ2-1, with no clear D. This CDR3 contains 13 residues. V shed 4 bases and J shed 4 bases, with 8 bases lying between them. The germline gives CDR1 MDHEN, CDR2 SYDVKM. For the CDR3, the DNA is TGTGCCAGCAGTTCCTTAGAGTACAATGAGCAGTTCTTC. It specifies CASSSLEYNEQFF.

This chain joins TRBV5-5 and TRBJ1-1; a weak D match, TRBD1 (6 bases). Trimming shortened V by 3 bases and J by 5 bases, and 11 bases separated the two germline ends. Germline loops: CDR1 SGHKS, CDR2 YYEKEE (reference sequence). This CDR3 is 13 amino acids long. CDR3 loop: CASSWIGQTEAFF. The CDR3 DNA reads TGTGCCAGCAGCTGGATCGGACAGACTGAAGCTTTCTTT.

This chain uses TRBV5-4 with TRBJ1-2, with 8 positions matching TRBD1. The CDR3 runs 14 residues. J lost 0 bases, V lost 5 bases, and 3 bases had no gene match. The germline CDR1 and CDR2 sequences are SGHNT and YYREEE (reference sequence). The CDR3: CASRVQGANYGYTF. For the CDR3, the DNA is TGTGCCAGCAGAGTACAGGGGGCTAACTATGGCTACACCTTC.

This CDR3 is CASSSPGTSRDTQYF. CDR3 sequence (DNA): TGTGCCAGCAGCTCTCCCGGGACTAGCAGGGATACGCAGTATTTT. The V and J genes are TRBV7-3 and TRBJ2-3; the match to TRBD2 covers 9 bases. The CDR3 is 15 residues long. Germline lookup yields CDR1 SGHTA and CDR2 FQGTGA. V lost 4 bases to trimming and J lost 6 bases; unmatched junction nucleotides: 8.

This rearrangement joins TRBV6-4 to TRBJ2-2, with D possibly called TRBD1 or TRBD2 (5 bases each). Trimming took 5 bases from V and 5 from J, leaving 15 bases between them. This CDR3 has 15 amino acids. The germline CDR1 and CDR2 sequences are MRHNA and SNTAGT. CDR3 amino acids: CASSPGQGETGELFF. CDR3 bases: TGTGCCAGCAGTCCCGGGCAGGGAGAGACCGGGGAGCTGTTTTTT.

The V gene is TRBV6-5, the J gene TRBJ1-5, with TRBD1 identical over 7 bases. The CDR3 runs 14 residues. CDR1 and CDR2 (germline): MNHEY, SVGAGI. V lost 5 bases to trimming and J lost 2 bases; unmatched junction nucleotides: 3. CDR3 residues: CASSADRGNQPQHF. The CDR3 region has the DNA TGTGCCAGCAGTGCCGACAGGGGCAATCAGCCCCAGCATTTT.

This clone was detected only once. This chain joins TRBV7-3 and TRBJ1-2; the D gene is possibly TRBD1 (5 bases). Germline assignment: CDR1 SGHTA and CDR2 FQGTGA. Trimming cost V 4 bases and J 8 bases, with 20 bases left between them. The CDR3 runs to 15 residues. This chain's CDR3 is CASSSRGDALGGYTF. DNA for the CDR3: TGTGCCAGCAGCTCCCGGGGGGACGCTCTGGGAGGCTACACCTTC.

This clone was seen a handful of times. The chain has TRBV5-1 and TRBJ1-1; D is ambiguous. There are 14 residues in the CDR3. Germline V gives CDR1 SGHRS, CDR2 YFSETQ. V lost 0 bases, J lost 11 bases, and 17 bases lay in between. CDR3 sequence reads: CASSLEQEGWGAFF. The CDR3 DNA is TGCGCCAGCAGCTTGGAACAAGAGGGTTGGGGTGCTTTCTTT.

In DNA form, the CDR3 reads TGTGCCAGCAGTCTACCTAACAGGGGTGAAGAAGCTTTCTTT. It encodes CASSLPNRGEEAFF. V and J are TRBV6-6 and TRBJ1-1; 7 nucleotides match TRBD1. The CDR3 consists of 14 residues. J was trimmed by 8 bases and V by 5 bases; bases with no gene match: 11. Germline V lookup: CDR1 MNHNY, CDR2 SVGAGI (reference sequence).

The V gene is TRBV5-1, the J gene TRBJ2-5; D not certain. Per the germline V gene, CDR1 is SGHRS and CDR2 is YFSETQ. CDR3 length: 13 residues. Trimming took off 0 bases at V and 2 bases at J, with 5 bases between the two ends. The CDR3 coding sequence is TGCGCCAGCAGCTTGGGGATTCAAGAGACCCAGTACTTC. It yields the protein CASSLGIQETQYF. Drawing the rest from reference TRBV5-1 and TRBJ2-5, the complete variable domain is KAGVTQTPRYLIKTRGQQVTLSCSPISGHRSVSWYQQTPGQGLQFLFEYFSETQRNKGNFPGRFSGRQFSNSRSEMNVSTLELGDSALYLCASSLGIQETQYFGPGTRLLVL.

The chain carries TRBV4-1 and TRBJ2-5; 14 nucleotides align to TRBD2. The junction had 4 bases not matched to a gene; V was cut back by 2 bases and J by 5 bases. Germline V gene lookup returns CDR1 MGHRA and CDR2 YSYEKL. This CDR3 contains 16 residues. The CDR3 DNA is TGCGCCAGCAGCCAATCGACTAGCGGGAGGGGGGAGACCCAGTACTTC. Translating gives CASSQSTSGRGETQYF.

This chain links TRBV5-6 with TRBJ1-1; D unresolved. The CDR3 is 13 amino acids. V gave up 2 bases and J gave up 0 bases, with 5 bases separating them. Germline CDR1 is SGHDT and CDR2 is YYEEEE. For the CDR3, the DNA is TGTGCCAGCAGCTTCACACTGAACACTGAAGCTTTCTTT. It is translated as CASSFTLNTEAFF.

Comments on this clone: Within the sample, other DNA sequences also encode this same CDR3. The chain carries TRBV5-1 and TRBJ1-1, with D unclear. The CDR3 extends over 12 amino acids. Germline CDR1 is SGHRS and CDR2 is YFSETQ. V shed 0 bases and J shed 2 bases, with 2 bases lying between them. The CDR3 region has the DNA TGCGCCAGCAGCTTGGCAAACACTGAAGCTTTCTTT. Translated: CASSLANTEAFF.

The rearrangement links TRBV4-2 to TRBJ2-1; no definite D call. The V gene lost 1 base and the J gene lost 4 bases, with 8 bases spanning the gap. In germline, CDR1 is LGHNA, CDR2 YNFKEQ. The length of the CDR3 is 14 residues. CDR3 nucleotide sequence: TGTGCCAGCAGCCAAGGTGGTTGGTACAATGAGCAGTTCTTC. This encodes CASSQGGWYNEQFF.

This chain joins TRBV15 and TRBJ2-7; 10 positions match TRBD2. CDR3 length equals 18 residues. The junction had 14 bases not matched to a gene; V was cut back by 1 base and J by 5 bases. In germline, CDR1 is LNHNV, CDR2 YYDKDF (reference sequence). As DNA, the CDR3 is TGTGCCACCAGCAGAGGAATTTCTCTAGGAGCGGGGGGGGACGAGCAGTACTTC. This translates into CATSRGISLGAGGDEQYF.

The chain carries TRBV19 and TRBJ2-7; D not certain. V was shortened by 6 bases and J by 3 bases, with 9 bases between the two germline ends. This CDR3 spans 12 amino acids. Germline-derived CDR1 and CDR2 are LNHDA and SQIVND (reference sequence). As DNA, the CDR3 is TGTGCCAGTAGAGGACCTTACTACGAGCAGTACTTC. Its translation is CASRGPYYEQYF. The complete variable domain, with remaining parts taken from reference TRBV19 and TRBJ2-7, reads DGGITQSPKYLFRKEGQNVTLSCEQNLNHDAMYWYRQDPGQGLRLIYYSQIVNDFQKGDIAEGYSVSREKKESFPLTVTSAQKNPTAFYLCASRGPYYEQYFGPGTRLTVT.

The rearrangement links TRBV7-2 to TRBJ2-2; TRBD2 agrees at 9 bases. V lost 5 bases, J lost 5 bases, and 6 bases stayed unmatched. CDR1 is SGHTA, CDR2 FQGNSA, per germline. The CDR3 extends over 15 amino acids. In nucleotides, the CDR3 is TGTGCCAGCAGCCCCCGCGGGAGGGGGACCGGGGAGCTGTTTTTT. Translating gives CASSPRGRGTGELFF.